One and the same sample provided the 13 T cell receptor beta chains below, sequenced in a study of blood T cell repertoires in COVID-19. The protocol was immunoSEQ multiplex PCR, while the TCRdb copy is restricted to in-frame clones and leaves out a portion. Among approximately 200,000 clones, 86% were seen once, and the ten largest hold approximately 4%. Sequences were obtained from PBMCs or T cells enriched from blood (not recorded which). Source of these receptors: a woman in her 30s who had been exposed to COVID-19.

The V gene is TRBV9, the J gene TRBJ2-7, with TRBD1 as a possible D gene (6 bases). Germline assignment: CDR1 SGDLS and CDR2 YYNGEE. The CDR3 has 13 residues. V was shortened by 4 bases and J by 0 bases, with 8 bases between the two germline ends. CDR3 loop: CASSIQGSYEQYF. The CDR3, as DNA: TGTGCCAGCAGCATACAGGGCTCCTACGAGCAGTACTTC.

This sequence joins TRBV5-1 and TRBJ1-2, with D unclear. Trimming cost V 0 bases and J 2 bases, with 11 bases left between them. CDR1 SGHRS and CDR2 YFSETQ come from the germline V gene. The CDR3 covers 15 residues. CDR3 sequence: CASSLVVGRNYGYTF. In DNA form, the CDR3 reads TGCGCCAGCAGCTTGGTAGTAGGGAGGAACTATGGCTACACCTTC.

The chain is built from TRBV6-2 or TRBV6-3 and TRBJ1-5; the D is unclear. CDR3 length: 13 amino acids. V lost 5 bases and J lost 5, with 10 bases in between. CDR1 MNHEY and CDR2 SVGEGT come from the germline V gene. CDR3 DNA sequence: TGTGCCAGCAGTCGGAGTCGGGATCAGCCCCAGCATTTT. Translating gives CASSRSRDQPQHF.

The chain combines TRBV18 with TRBJ1-4; 7 bases fit TRBD1. The trim removed 6 bases at V and 4 bases at J, leaving 5 bases unmatched. This CDR3 contains 14 residues. The V gene's germline CDR1 is KGHSH and CDR2 LQKENI. For the CDR3, the DNA is TGTGCCAGCTCGATGGACAGGAGTAATGAAAAACTGTTTTTT. Amino acid sequence: CASSMDRSNEKLFF. Looking up the rest from reference TRBV18 and TRBJ1-4 gives the full variable domain: NAGVMQNPRHLVRRRGQEARLRCSPMKGHSHVYWYRQLPEEGLKFMVYLQKENIIDESGMPKERFSAEFPKEGPSILRIQQVVRGDSAAYFCASSMDRSNEKLFFGSGTQLSVL.

The chain couples TRBV7-3 to TRBJ2-1; the match to TRBD2 covers 13 bases. After removal of 1 base from V and 7 bases from J, the junction contained 4 bases not matched to a gene. Germline V gives CDR1 SGHTA, CDR2 FQGTGA. The CDR3 spans 16 residues. The CDR3 nucleotides read TGTGCCAGCAGCTTAAGGGGGACTAGCGGGACGAATGAGCAGTTCTTC. This translates into CASSLRGTSGTNEQFF.

The chain combines TRBV19 with TRBJ2-7, with a tentative D call TRBD2 (7 bases). The V end lost 6 bases, the J end lost 0 bases, and 9 bases lay between the germline ends. Germline CDR1 reads LNHDA; CDR2 reads SQIVND (reference sequence). The CDR3 sequence is 13 residues long. For the CDR3, the DNA is TGTGCCAGTAGCGGGGGGCCCTCCTACGAGCAGTACTTC. Residues: CASSGGPSYEQYF.

V and J are TRBV5-1 and TRBJ1-4; 7 bases are a match to TRBD1. This CDR3 contains 15 residues. Germline V gene sequence: CDR1 SGHRS, CDR2 YFSETQ. V shed 2 bases and J 3 bases; nucleotides not matched to a gene: 4. Written as DNA, the CDR3 is TGCGCCAGCAGCTTCAGGCAGGGGGCTAATGAAAAACTGTTTTTT. It yields the protein CASSFRQGANEKLFF.

The rearrangement uses TRBV30 and TRBJ2-1, with 9 bases aligning to TRBD1. With 3 bases clipped from V and 6 bases from J, the junction kept 12 bases outside the gene matches. The CDR3 is made up of 16 amino acids. The germline CDR1 and CDR2 sequences are GTSNPN and SVGIG (reference sequence). CDR3 sequence: CAWSDPRDRVPNEQFF. In DNA, the CDR3 is TGTGCCTGGAGCGACCCCCGGGACAGGGTCCCCAATGAGCAGTTCTTC.

The chain has TRBV18 and TRBJ1-2; 8 positions match TRBD1. This CDR3 has 15 amino acids. The germline gives CDR1 KGHSH, CDR2 LQKENI. J was trimmed by 5 bases and V by 4 bases; bases with no gene match: 9. Written as DNA, the CDR3 is TGTGCCAGCTCACTACAACGGACAGGGAAATATGGCTACACCTTC. Its protein is CASSLQRTGKYGYTF.

This chain uses TRBV27 with TRBJ1-4; D gene uncertain. V gave up 0 bases and J gave up 0 bases, with 11 bases separating them. CDR1 is MNHEY, CDR2 SMNVEV, per germline (reference sequence). The CDR3 length is 17 residues. The CDR3 spells CASSLSGSLATNEKLFF. In DNA, the CDR3 is TGTGCCAGCAGTTTATCTGGGAGTCTGGCAACTAATGAAAAACTGTTTTTT. Based on the CDR3 plus reference TRBV27 and TRBJ1-4, the full variable domain is EAQVTQNPRYLITVTGKKLTVTCSQNMNHEYMSWYRQDPGLGLRQIYYSMNVEVTDKGDVPEGYKVSRKEKRNFPLILESPSPNQTSLYFCASSLSGSLATNEKLFFGSGTQLSVL.

This sequence joins TRBV2 and TRBJ1-4, with 9 bases lining up with TRBD1. The germline V gene encodes CDR1 SNHLY and CDR2 FYNNEI. This CDR3 spans 15 amino acids. J lost 11 bases, V lost 8 bases, and 15 bases had no gene match. DNA of the CDR3: TGTGCCAGCGGGGGAGGTGGACAGGGGCAGGGGAAACTGTTTTTT. It encodes CASGGGGQGQGKLFF. The full variable domain, completed using reference TRBV2 and TRBJ1-4, is EPEVTQTPSHQVTQMGQEVILRCVPISNHLYFYWYRQILGQKVEFLVSFYNNEISEKSEIFDDQFSVERPDGSNFTLKIRSTKLEDSAMYFCASGGGGQGQGKLFFGSGTQLSVL.

This clone was seen a few times. The chain joins TRBV10-2 to TRBJ2-7; D unclear. Trimming left V 4 bases short and J 3 bases short, with 4 bases between. Germline lookup yields CDR1 WSHSY and CDR2 SAAADI. This CDR3 is built from 11 residues. CDR3 nucleotides: TGCGCCAGCAGTGTTAACTACGAGCAGTACTTC. This gives the protein CASSVNYEQYF.

J is TRBJ1-2 and V is TRBV2; 10 bases align to TRBD1. V dropped 0 bases and J dropped 1; count of bases not matched to a gene: 5. The CDR3 has 17 residues. CDR1 is SNHLY, CDR2 FYNNEI, per germline. Here the CDR3 reads CASSEALGQGVNYGYTF. CDR3 in DNA: TGTGCCAGCAGTGAAGCCCTCGGACAGGGGGTTAACTATGGCTACACCTTC.